The sequence of this T cell receptor beta chain was determined in a study of tumor T cells in aggressive B-cell lymphoma. The protocol was immunoSEQ multiplex PCR, while the TCRdb copy is restricted to in-frame clones and leaves out a portion. This repertoire shows 5,900 or so clones, around 82% found once; its top ten account for about 3%. The CDR3 loop spans 16 amino acids. V was pared by 2 bases and J by 4 bases, with 7 bases of the junction left unmatched. Germline V lookup: CDR1 MNHNS, CDR2 SASEGT. This sequence was found in an adult with diffuse large B cell lymphoma. The sample comprised tumor tissue. The chain uses TRBV6-1 and TRBJ2-5, with 10 bases that match TRBD2. CDR3 sequence: CASSESSLAGAETQYF. Written as DNA, the CDR3 is TGTGCCAGCAGTGAATCTTCCCTAGCGGGAGCAGAGACCCAGTACTTC.